One and the same sample provided the 8 T cell receptor beta chains below, sequenced in a study of memory CD8 T cells in hepatitis C reinfection. This sample's time point: pre-reinfection, 55 to 20 weeks before reinfection detection. The sorted cells went straight to TCR sequencing with no prior in vitro expansion. Clones were read by immunoSEQ multiplex PCR, and TCRdb kept only the in-frame ones, dropping some. The table lists approximately 50,000 clones, just under 90% of them singletons. The sample consisted of naive CD8+ T cells sorted from blood. The receptor set was obtained from a man between 18 and 35 years old with hepatitis C virus infection.

This clone has only a few counts. The limits of the CDR3 on the DNA are not certain, so only TCRdb's listed CDR3 is given. The chain recombines TRBV2 with TRBJ2-7; TRBD1 is the table's D call, not checked against the DNA. The CDR3 length is 14 residues, termini included. In germline, CDR1 is SNHLY, CDR2 FYNNEI. This CDR3 is CASSVGQGIEWGHF.

V and J are TRBV11-2 and TRBJ2-3, with D tentatively TRBD1 (5 bases). Trimming pared 2 bases from V and 1 base from J, leaving 7 bases between. Germline V gene data show CDR1 as SGHAT and CDR2 as FQNNGV. The CDR3 has 14 residues. CDR3 in amino acids: CASSLQGGTDTQYF. The CDR3, as DNA: TGTGCCAGCAGCTTACAAGGGGGCACAGATACGCAGTATTTT.

The V and J genes are TRBV5-8 and TRBJ2-7; 10 bases line up with TRBD1. Germline V gene data show CDR1 as SGHTS and CDR2 as YDEGEE. J lost 3 bases, V lost 1 base, and 16 bases had no gene match. CDR3 length: 19 residues. The DNA of the CDR3 is TGTGCCAGCAGCTTGAACGGTGGAGGTACGGGGACAGGGGACTACGAGCAGTACTTC. Its translation: CASSLNGGGTGTGDYEQYF.

The chain combines TRBV9 with TRBJ1-1; D gene uncertain. The CDR3 has 13 amino acids. V was trimmed by 3 bases and J by 1 base, leaving 7 bases between them. Germline V CDR1 and CDR2: SGDLS, YYNGEE. CDR3 region: CASSGEGNTEAFF. The CDR3 nucleotides read TGTGCCAGCAGCGGCGAGGGGAACACTGAAGCTTTCTTT.

The chain has TRBV29-1 and TRBJ2-5; the match to TRBD2 covers 10 bases. The CDR3 covers 17 residues. V gave up 1 base and J gave up 2 bases; unmatched junction bases: 10. Germline loops: CDR1 SQVTM, CDR2 ANQGSEA. CDR3 loop: CSVEGERLAGDQETQYF. CDR3 nucleotide sequence: TGCAGCGTTGAAGGGGAGAGGCTAGCGGGAGATCAAGAGACCCAGTACTTC.

J is TRBJ2-1 and V is TRBV5-1; D ambiguous. The ends were cut back, 4 bases at V and 6 bases at J, with 8 bases in the middle. The CDR3 loop spans 12 amino acids. Per the germline V gene, CDR1 is SGHRS and CDR2 is YFSETQ. The CDR3 coding sequence is TGCGCCAGCAGCCCCCTTTCCAATGAGCAGTTCTTC. This translates into CASSPLSNEQFF.

The J gene is TRBJ1-5, the V gene TRBV7-9; the D gene is possibly TRBD1 (6 bases). The V end was cut by 6 bases, the J end by 9 bases, with 15 bases between. The CDR3 has 13 residues. Germline values: CDR1 SEHNR, CDR2 FQNEAQ (reference sequence). The CDR3 loop reads CASSRGGTWPQHF. CDR3 DNA: TGTGCCAGCAGTAGGGGGGGGACGTGGCCCCAGCATTTT.

The rearrangement uses TRBV6-5 and TRBJ1-2; a possible D gene is TRBD1 (5 bases). CDR3 length: 15 amino acids. Germline CDR1 is MNHEY and CDR2 is SVGAGI. Trimming pared 5 bases from V and 3 bases from J, leaving 16 bases between. The CDR3, as DNA: TGTGCCAGCAGTCCCCCGGGACTCACCCACTATGGCTACACCTTC. It translates to CASSPPGLTHYGYTF.